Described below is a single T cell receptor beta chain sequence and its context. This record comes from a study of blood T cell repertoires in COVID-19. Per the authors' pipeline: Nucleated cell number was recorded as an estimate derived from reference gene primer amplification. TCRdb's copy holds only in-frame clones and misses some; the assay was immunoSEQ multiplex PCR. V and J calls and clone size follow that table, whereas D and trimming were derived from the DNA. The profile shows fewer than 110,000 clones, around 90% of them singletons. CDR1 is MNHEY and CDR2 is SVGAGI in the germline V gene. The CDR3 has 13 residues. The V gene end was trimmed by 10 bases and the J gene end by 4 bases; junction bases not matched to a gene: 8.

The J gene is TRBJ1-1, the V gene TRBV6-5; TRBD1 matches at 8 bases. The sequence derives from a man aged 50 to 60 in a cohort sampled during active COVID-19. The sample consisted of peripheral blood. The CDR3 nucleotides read TGTGCCACAGACAGGGGTTCGACCACTGAAGCTTTCTTT. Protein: CATDRGSTTEAFF.